The clone carrying this T cell receptor (beta chain) was seen repeatedly, ten times or more. Its antigen is as yet unknown. This entry is derived from a study of T cells in Graves' hyperthyroidism and ophthalmopathy. Germline CDR1 LNHDA, CDR2 SQIVND (reference sequence). The ends lost 6 bases at V and 10 bases at J; junction bases unmatched: 9. CDR3 length: 15 amino acids. RNA transcripts gave rise to amplified TCR beta CDR3 regions. The TCR CDR3 was amplified in a first-round RT-PCR using the HTBI primer set. One entry per CDR3 protein, called by TCRdb with MiXCR from the multiplex PCR reads. Of roughly 250,000 distinct CDR3 sequences listed, roughly 15% were seen once; the top ten hold around 28%. Findings and limits, study-wide: Most thyroid clonotypes expanded above 0.001 appeared in blood too. Onset of ophthalmopathy came a median approximately 6.9 months after the model predicted it.

Investigators excluded patients with uncontrolled infection, other autoimmune disease, pregnancy or lactation. The study based diagnoses on clinical symptoms, serum thyroxine and TRAb, thyroid ultrasound and orbital computed tomography. Input material: blood. The sequence was collected from a young woman with Graves' ophthalmopathy. This chain connects TRBV19 to TRBJ2-1; TRBD2 aligns across 13 bases. This CDR3 is CASSSTGTSGAEQFF. The CDR3 DNA follows: TGTGCCAGTAGCTCTACCGGGACTAGCGGGGCAGAGCAGTTCTTC.